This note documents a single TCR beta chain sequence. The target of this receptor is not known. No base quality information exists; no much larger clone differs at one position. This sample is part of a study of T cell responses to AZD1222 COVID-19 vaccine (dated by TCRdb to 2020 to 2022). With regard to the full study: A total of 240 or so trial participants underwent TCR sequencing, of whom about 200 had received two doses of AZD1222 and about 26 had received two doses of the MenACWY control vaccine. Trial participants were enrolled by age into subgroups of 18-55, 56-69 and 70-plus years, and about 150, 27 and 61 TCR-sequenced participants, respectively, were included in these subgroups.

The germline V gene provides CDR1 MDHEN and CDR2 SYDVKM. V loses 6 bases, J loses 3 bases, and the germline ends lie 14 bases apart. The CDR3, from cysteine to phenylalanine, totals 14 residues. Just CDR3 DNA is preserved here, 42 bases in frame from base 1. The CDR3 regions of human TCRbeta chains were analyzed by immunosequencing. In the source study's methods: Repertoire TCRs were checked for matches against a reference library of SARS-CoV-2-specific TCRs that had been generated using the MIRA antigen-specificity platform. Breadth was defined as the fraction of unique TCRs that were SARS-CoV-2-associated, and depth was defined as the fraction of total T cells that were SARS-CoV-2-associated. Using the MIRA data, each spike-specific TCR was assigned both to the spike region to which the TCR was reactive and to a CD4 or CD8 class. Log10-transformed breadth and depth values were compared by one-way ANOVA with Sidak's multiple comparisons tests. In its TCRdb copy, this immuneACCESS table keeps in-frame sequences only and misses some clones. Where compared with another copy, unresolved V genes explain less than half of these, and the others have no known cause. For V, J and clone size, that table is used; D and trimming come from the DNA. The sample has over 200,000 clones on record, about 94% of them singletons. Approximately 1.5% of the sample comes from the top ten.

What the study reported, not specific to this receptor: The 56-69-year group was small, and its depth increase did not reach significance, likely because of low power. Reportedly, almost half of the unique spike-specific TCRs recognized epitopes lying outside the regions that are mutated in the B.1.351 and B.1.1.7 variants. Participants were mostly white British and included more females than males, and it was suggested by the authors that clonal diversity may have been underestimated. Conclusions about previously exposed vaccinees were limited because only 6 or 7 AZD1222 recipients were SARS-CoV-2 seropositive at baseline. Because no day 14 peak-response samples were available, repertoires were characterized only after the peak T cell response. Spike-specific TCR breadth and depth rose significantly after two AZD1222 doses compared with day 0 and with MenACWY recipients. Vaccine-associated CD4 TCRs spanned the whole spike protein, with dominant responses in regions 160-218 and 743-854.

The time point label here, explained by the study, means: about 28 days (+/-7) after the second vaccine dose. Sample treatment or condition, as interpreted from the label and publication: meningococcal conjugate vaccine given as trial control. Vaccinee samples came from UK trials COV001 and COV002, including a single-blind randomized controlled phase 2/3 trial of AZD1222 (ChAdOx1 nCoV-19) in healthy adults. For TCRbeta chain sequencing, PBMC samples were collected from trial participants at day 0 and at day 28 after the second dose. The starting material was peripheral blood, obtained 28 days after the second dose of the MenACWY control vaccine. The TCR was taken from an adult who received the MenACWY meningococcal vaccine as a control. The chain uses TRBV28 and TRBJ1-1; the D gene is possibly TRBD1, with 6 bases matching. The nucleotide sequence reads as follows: TGTGCCAGCAGGGCCGGGGGCGAGGACACTGAAGCTTTCTTT. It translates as CASRAGGEDTEAFF.